This T cell receptor beta chain came from a study of T cells in Graves' hyperthyroidism and ophthalmopathy. RNA transcripts yielded amplified TCR beta CDR3 regions. The HTBI primer set was used in a first-round RT-PCR of the TCR CDR3. TCRdb redid the calling of the multiplex PCR reads with MiXCR, one entry per CDR3 protein. The sample lists tens of thousands of distinct CDR3 sequences, roughly 51% occurring once. There are many counts of this clonotype. No progression to ophthalmopathy during 18 months of follow-up defined stable disease. Hyperthyroidism, newly diagnosed and lasting under 2 months, affected patients aged 18 to 65. Patients showing uncontrolled infection, other autoimmune disease, pregnancy or lactation were ineligible. V lost 4 bases and J lost 7, with 7 bases in between. There are 10 residues in the CDR3. Germline V gene data show CDR1 as DFQATT and CDR2 as SNEGSKA (reference sequence).

This chain joins TRBV20-1 and TRBJ2-5; the D is unclear. Sequenced sample: peripheral blood or thyroid tissue (not recorded which). The TCR originated in a man aged 18 to 29 with Graves' hyperthyroidism. Here the CDR3 reads CSATGWTQYF. CDR3 coding DNA: TGCAGTGCTACGGGCTGGACCCAGTACTTC.